Below, 32 T cell receptor beta chains from the same sample are listed, as sequenced in a study of blood T cell repertoires in COVID-19. TCRdb's table, derived via immunoSEQ multiplex PCR, lists solely in-frame clones and lacks some. The sample holds just over 250,000 clones; approximately 89% are singletons and the top ten take roughly 10%. The sequencing sample was made of peripheral blood. The receptors shown here come from a woman aged 70 to 79 with COVID-19, enrolled during active disease.

The sample holds a few counts of this clone. The rearrangement joins TRBV13 to TRBJ2-3; 10 bases line up with TRBD2. The CDR3 has 17 amino acids. The junction had 14 bases not matched to a gene; V was cut back by 5 bases and J by 6 bases. From germline, CDR1 is PRHDT and CDR2 FYEKMQ (reference sequence). In DNA form, the CDR3 reads TGTGCCAGCAGCGCCTACAGGGAAAGTAGCGGGAGGGATACGCAGTATTTT. This sequence encodes CASSAYRESSGRDTQYF.

The chain couples TRBV6-6 to TRBJ2-7; TRBD1 matches 10 bases. Germline loops: CDR1 MNHNY, CDR2 SVGAGI (reference sequence). V lost 5 bases and J lost 4; bases outside the gene matches: 11. The CDR3 covers 16 residues. CDR3 nucleotides: TGTGCCAGCAGTCAGCCTTCCGGGACAGGGGATTACGAGCAGTACTTC. Amino acids: CASSQPSGTGDYEQYF.

The chain combines TRBV18 with TRBJ1-1, with a possible D match to TRBD1 (6 bases). In germline, CDR1 is KGHSH, CDR2 LQKENI. Between the trimmed V and J ends, which lost 2 bases and 4 bases, there was a span of 11 bases. The CDR3 contains 14 residues. CDR3 residues: CASSPDRSGTEAFF. As DNA, the CDR3 is TGTGCCAGCTCACCAGACAGGTCGGGCACTGAAGCTTTCTTT.

This chain joins TRBV27 and TRBJ2-1; a possible D gene is TRBD2 (5 bases). V was pared by 6 bases and J by 7 bases, with 31 bases between. Germline V CDR1 and CDR2: MNHEY, SMNVEV (reference sequence). The CDR3 is 19 residues long. The CDR3 spells CASSNHAVGARTDRNEQFF. The DNA of the CDR3 is TGTGCCAGCAGCAATCACGCCGTGGGAGCCAGGACCGACCGGAATGAGCAGTTCTTC.

The chain uses TRBV2 and TRBJ2-2; no definite D call. Germline CDR1 is SNHLY and CDR2 is FYNNEI. This CDR3 is built from 15 residues. Deletions cut 2 bases from V and 2 bases from J, with 9 bases between. CDR3 region: CASSELSGNTGELFF. For the CDR3, the DNA is TGTGCCAGCAGTGAACTATCGGGTAACACCGGGGAGCTGTTTTTT.

V gene TRBV27 combines with J gene TRBJ2-7; 7 nucleotides agree with TRBD2. CDR1 and CDR2 from the germline V gene are MNHEY and SMNVEV (reference sequence). The V and J ends lost 3 bases and 5 bases, in that order; junction bases with no gene match: 7. This CDR3 contains 14 residues. CDR3 loop: CASSFRGVKNEQYF. The CDR3 DNA sequence: TGTGCCAGCAGTTTCCGGGGGGTGAAGAACGAGCAGTACTTC.

The genes are TRBV10-3 and TRBJ2-1; 10 nucleotides line up with TRBD2. Trimming took 6 bases from V and 0 from J; bases not matched to a gene: 2. The CDR3 runs to 15 residues. Per the germline V gene, CDR1 is ENHRY and CDR2 is SYGVKD. CDR3 DNA: TGTGCCATCAGAGCTAGCGGGAGCTCCTACAATGAGCAGTTCTTC. Its translation is CAIRASGSSYNEQFF.

CDR3 amino acids: CASSPQGAGEAFF. The CDR3 DNA sequence: TGTGCCAGCAGTCCACAGGGGGCGGGTGAAGCTTTCTTT. The chain links TRBV6-5 to TRBJ1-1; 9 bases agree with TRBD1. CDR3 size: 13 residues. Germline CDR1 MNHEY, CDR2 SVGAGI. J lost 7 bases, V lost 5 bases, and 5 bases had no gene match.

This rearrangement joins TRBV9 to TRBJ1-1; D unresolved. CDR3 length equals 14 residues. V was trimmed by 0 bases and J by 1 base, leaving 7 bases between them. CDR1 and CDR2 from the germline V gene are SGDLS and YYNGEE. DNA of the CDR3: TGTGCCAGCAGCGTAGTCCCCCAGAACACTGAAGCTTTCTTT. This translates into CASSVVPQNTEAFF. Based on the CDR3 plus reference TRBV9 and TRBJ1-1, the full variable domain is DSGVTQTPKHLITATGQRVTLRCSPRSGDLSVYWYQQSLDQGLQFLIQYYNGEERAKGNILERFSAQQFPDLHSELNLSSLELGDSALYFCASSVVPQNTEAFFGQGTRLTVV.

V gene TRBV5-6 combines with J gene TRBJ2-1; weak D call: TRBD2 (6 bases). Germline CDR1 SGHDT, CDR2 YYEEEE. CDR3 length: 17 residues. V was clipped by 0 bases and J by 4 bases, with 17 bases between them. Here the CDR3 DNA reads TGTGCCAGCAGCTTGGGGCGGGGCGGGATTAAGTACAATGAGCAGTTCTTC. Amino acid sequence: CASSLGRGGIKYNEQFF. The whole variable domain, filled in from reference TRBV5-6 and TRBJ2-1, reads DAGVTQSPTHLIKTRGQQVTLRCSPKSGHDTVSWYQQALGQGPQFIFQYYEEEERQRGNFPDRFSGHQFPNYSSELNVNALLLGDSALYLCASSLGRGGIKYNEQFFGPGTRLTVL.

The chain employs TRBV7-2 and TRBJ2-3, with 11 nucleotides matching TRBD2. The CDR3 is made up of 14 amino acids. From germline, CDR1 is SGHTA and CDR2 FQGNSA. V dropped 4 bases and J dropped 11; count of bases not matched to a gene: 8. CDR3 sequence reads: CASSSTSGSRRQYF. The CDR3 DNA follows: TGTGCCAGCAGCTCCACTAGCGGGAGTAGGAGGCAGTATTTT.

The V call is TRBV11-3, the J call TRBJ1-1; D is unclear. The ends were cut back, 0 bases at V and 7 bases at J, with 6 bases in the middle. The CDR3 length is 12 residues. CDR1 and CDR2 from the germline V gene are SGHNT and YENEEA. For the CDR3, the DNA is TGTGCCAGCAGCTTAGAATCTTATGAAGCTTTCTTT. It is translated as CASSLESYEAFF.

The genes are TRBV15 and TRBJ2-7; a possible D gene is TRBD1 (5 bases). Trimming removed 1 base from V and 1 base from J, with 8 bases in between. The CDR3 has 14 amino acids. The germline CDR1 and CDR2 sequences are LNHNV and YYDKDF (reference sequence). This CDR3 is CATSRGTGSYEQYF. CDR3 DNA sequence: TGTGCCACCAGCAGAGGTACAGGTTCCTACGAGCAGTACTTC.

This chain uses TRBV29-1 with TRBJ1-2, with a weak D call TRBD1 (6 bases). Germline-derived CDR1 and CDR2 are SQVTM and ANQGSEA. This CDR3 has 13 residues. V shed 6 bases and J shed 4 bases, with 15 bases lying between them. The CDR3 DNA follows: TGCAGCGTGTTGGTGGAACAGGGCTATGGCTACACCTTC. This gives the protein CSVLVEQGYGYTF.

This clone was recorded once. The chain has TRBV6-2 or TRBV6-3 and TRBJ2-4, with TRBD1 matching over 7 bases. The trim removed 2 bases at V and 1 base at J, leaving 2 bases unmatched. The germline CDR1 and CDR2 sequences are MNHEY and SVGEGT. The CDR3 length is 15 residues. CDR3 sequence (DNA): TGTGCCAGCAGTTACGAGGGGGCGGCCAAAAACATTCAGTACTTC. Residues: CASSYEGAAKNIQYF.

The CDR3 is CASTTGAQPQHF. Written as DNA, the CDR3 is TGTGCCAGCACCACAGGGGCCCAGCCCCAGCATTTT. The chain has TRBV28 and TRBJ1-5; 7 nucleotides match TRBD1. There are 12 residues in the CDR3. Germline assignment: CDR1 MDHEN and CDR2 SYDVKM. The V segment lost 7 bases and the J segment 7 bases; nucleotides outside the gene matches: 4.

V gene TRBV9 combines with J gene TRBJ1-3, with D maybe TRBD1 (6 bases). The ends were cut back, 2 bases at V and 4 bases at J, with 13 bases in the middle. The V gene's germline CDR1 is SGDLS and CDR2 YYNGEE. The CDR3 covers 15 residues. CDR3 sequence (DNA): TGTGCCAGCAGCGTCACAGGGTCTACGGGAAACACCATATATTTT. Residues: CASSVTGSTGNTIYF.

CDR3 nucleotides: TGTGCCAGCAGCTTGACAGGGGAAGAGACCCAGTACTTC. It translates to CASSLTGEETQYF. The rearrangement joins TRBV7-3 to TRBJ2-5, with 8 bases aligning to TRBD1. With 3 bases clipped from V and 3 bases from J, the junction kept 0 bases outside the gene matches. This CDR3 region has 13 residues. The V gene's germline CDR1 is SGHTA and CDR2 FQGTGA.

This chain joins TRBV6-1 and TRBJ2-3, with 8 bases matching TRBD2. V trimming: 6 bases; J trimming: 0 bases; junction bases outside the gene matches: 8. CDR1 MNHNS and CDR2 SASEGT come from the germline V gene. This CDR3 region has 16 residues. CDR3: CASSELAASSTDTQYF. CDR3 DNA: TGTGCCAGCAGCGAACTAGCGGCCAGTAGCACAGATACGCAGTATTTT.

The rearrangement joins TRBV19 to TRBJ2-4, with 9 bases that match TRBD1. The CDR3 covers 16 residues. Looked up from germline, CDR1 is LNHDA and CDR2 is SQIVND (reference sequence). Germline trimming cut 5 bases from V and 0 bases from J; bases unmatched to any gene: 5. CDR3 sequence reads: CASSPGQGLAKNIQYF. The CDR3 DNA reads TGTGCCAGTAGTCCTGGACAGGGGCTAGCCAAAAACATTCAGTACTTC.

V is TRBV9 and J is TRBJ2-7; 10 positions match TRBD1. Germline trimming cut 7 bases from V and 5 bases from J; bases unmatched to any gene: 9. The CDR3 has 14 residues. The germline CDR1 and CDR2 sequences are SGDLS and YYNGEE. Here the CDR3 reads CASEPGQGTHEQYF. CDR3 DNA sequence: TGTGCCAGCGAACCGGGACAGGGGACCCACGAGCAGTACTTC.

This sequence joins TRBV29-1 and TRBJ2-7; 12 nucleotides agree with TRBD2. The CDR3 runs 13 residues. Germline assignment: CDR1 SQVTM and CDR2 ANQGSEA. The ends lost 5 bases at V and 4 bases at J; junction bases unmatched: 3. CDR3 sequence: CSVSSGRAYEQYF. CDR3 DNA sequence: TGCAGCGTTTCTAGCGGGAGGGCTTACGAGCAGTACTTC.

The V call is TRBV2, the J call TRBJ2-6; no reliable D call. Germline CDR1 reads SNHLY; CDR2 reads FYNNEI. This CDR3 region has 15 residues. V was clipped by 1 base and J by 2 bases, with 6 bases between them. The CDR3 spells CASSEVRAGANVLTF. The DNA for the CDR3 is TGTGCCAGCAGTGAAGTCCGTGCTGGGGCCAACGTCCTGACTTTC.

The CDR3, as DNA: TGTGCCAGCAGCTTGTCGGTGCCGCCCCAGAACACTGAAGCTTTCTTT. Its protein is CASSLSVPPQNTEAFF. The V call is TRBV11-3, the J call TRBJ1-1, with D unresolved. The CDR3 contains 16 residues. Germline assignment: CDR1 SGHNT and CDR2 YENEEA. Trimming left V 3 bases short and J 1 base short, with 15 bases between. The full variable domain, its missing parts supplied by reference TRBV11-3 and TRBJ1-1, is EAGVVQSPRYKIIEKKQPVAFWCNPISGHNTLYWYLQNLGQGPELLIRYENEEAVDDSQLPKDRFSAERLKGVDSTLKIQPAELGDSAVYLCASSLSVPPQNTEAFFGQGTRLTVV.

V and J are TRBV7-9 and TRBJ1-4; 9 nucleotides match TRBD1. Germline V gene lookup returns CDR1 SEHNR and CDR2 FQNEAQ (reference sequence). V was clipped by 1 base and J by 5 bases; unmatched bases: 2. This CDR3 comprises 15 residues. CDR3 sequence: CASSLGDRGNEKLFF. CDR3 DNA sequence: TGTGCCAGCAGCTTAGGAGACAGGGGGAATGAAAAACTGTTTTTT.

The chain couples TRBV6-5 to TRBJ1-1, with unresolved D. The V gene lost 2 bases and the J gene lost 4 bases, with 8 bases spanning the gap. Germline CDR1 is MNHEY and CDR2 is SVGAGI. CDR3 length: 13 residues. CDR3 in DNA: TGTGCCAGCAGTTACGCCCCGGGCACTGAAGCTTTCTTT. It yields the protein CASSYAPGTEAFF.

The rearrangement uses TRBV4-1 and TRBJ1-4, with TRBD1 matching 7 bases. CDR3 length: 18 amino acids. Per the germline V gene, CDR1 is MGHRA and CDR2 is YSYEKL. The V and J ends lost 5 bases and 0 bases, in that order; junction bases with no gene match: 12. The CDR3 coding sequence is TGCGCCAGCAGCAAGGGGACAGTTCCAGTTGCAACTAATGAAAAACTGTTTTTT. Translation gives CASSKGTVPVATNEKLFF.

The chain is built from TRBV7-6 and TRBJ1-4; D unresolved. The V end was cut by 4 bases, the J end by 7 bases, with 10 bases between. Germline CDR1 is SGHVS and CDR2 is FNYEAQ. The CDR3 sequence is 13 residues long. The CDR3 coding sequence is TGTGCCAGCAGCTCCAGCGCGAGTGAAAAACTGTTTTTT. Translation gives CASSSSASEKLFF.

This clone appeared a single time. This sequence joins TRBV15 and TRBJ1-3; weak D call: TRBD1 (6 bases). The germline gives CDR1 LNHNV, CDR2 YYDKDF (reference sequence). The CDR3 sequence is 15 residues long. Trimming pared 0 bases from V and 1 base from J, leaving 7 bases between. This chain's CDR3 is CATSRDQGSGNTIYF. CDR3 bases: TGTGCCACCAGCAGAGATCAGGGGTCTGGAAACACCATATATTTT.

This chain connects TRBV5-1 to TRBJ1-5; maybe TRBD1 (5 bases). Trimming shortened V by 0 bases and J by 2 bases, and 9 bases separated the two germline ends. CDR3 size: 15 residues. CDR1 is SGHRS and CDR2 is YFSETQ in the germline V gene. The CDR3 here is CASSLDGGGNQPQHF. CDR3 DNA sequence: TGCGCCAGCAGCTTGGATGGGGGGGGCAATCAGCCCCAGCATTTT.

The rearrangement joins TRBV6-6 to TRBJ1-2; D may be TRBD1 (5 bases). V was cut by 0 bases and J by 10 bases, with 18 bases left in between. The CDR3 consists of 15 residues. CDR1 is MNHNY, CDR2 SVGAGI, per germline (reference sequence). CDR3 bases: TGTGCCAGCAGTTACTCGATTGTCAGGGATTTGGACTACACCTTC. Protein: CASSYSIVRDLDYTF.

The chain joins TRBV4-3 to TRBJ2-1; 8 nucleotides align to TRBD2. With 0 bases clipped from V and 0 bases from J, the junction kept 4 bases outside the gene matches. Germline V gives CDR1 LGHNA, CDR2 YSLEER. The CDR3 sequence is 17 residues long. Written as DNA, the CDR3 is TGCGCCAGCAGCCAAGATCGAAGCGGGAGCTCCTACAATGAGCAGTTCTTC. The encoded protein is CASSQDRSGSSYNEQFF.